The 13 T cell receptor beta chains in this list originate from one sample, sequenced in a study of T cell repertoires in cytomegalovirus infection. Their cognate antigens are unknown. TCRdb reanalysed the reads using MiXCR and keeps one entry per CDR3 protein. The sample lists around 570,000 distinct CDR3 sequences, about 39% seen once, with 48% in the top ten. The input for sequencing was cultured PBMCs, taken from culture after CMV antigen stimulation. Receptor source: a human donor in good health (CMV status not recorded). Some clones in this sample may be carry-over from other donors' samples.

This rearrangement joins TRBV29-1 to TRBJ1-1; 7 bases are shared with TRBD1. Germline values: CDR1 SQVTM, CDR2 ANQGSEA. There are 14 residues in the CDR3. V shed 3 bases, J shed 4 bases, and the junction held 8 bases outside the gene matches. CDR3 loop: CSVELTGSVTEAFF. The CDR3 DNA reads as TGCAGCGTTGAGCTGACAGGGAGCGTCACTGAAGCTTTCTTT.

This clonotype was found a few times. The genes are TRBV6-1 and TRBJ2-3; 10 nucleotides align to TRBD2. Germline V gene data show CDR1 as MNHNS and CDR2 as SASEGT. V gave up 9 bases and J gave up 0 bases; unmatched junction bases: 18. This CDR3 comprises 19 residues. CDR3 region: CARFLRTSTSGVSTDTQYF. As DNA, the CDR3 is TGTGCCAGGTTTCTCCGGACAAGTACTAGCGGGGTTAGCACAGATACGCAGTATTTT.

The chain recombines TRBV4-1 with TRBJ1-1; D not certain. The CDR3 runs to 14 residues. V dropped 0 bases and J dropped 11 bases, with 16 bases sitting between them. Germline-derived CDR1 and CDR2 are MGHRA and YSYEKL. CDR3 in amino acids: CASSQEGSGTRAFF. CDR3 DNA: TGCGCCAGCAGCCAAGAGGGGTCGGGTACCCGGGCTTTCTTT.

This clonotype was found a few times. The chain uses TRBV7-8 and TRBJ1-5; D possibly corresponds to TRBD1 (5 bases). CDR3 length: 14 residues. Trimming shortened V by 0 bases and J by 4 bases, and 7 bases separated the two germline ends. Germline CDR1 is SGHVS and CDR2 is FQNEAQ. CDR3 bases: TGTGCCAGCAGCTTAGCGGGACCTAATCAGCCCCAGCATTTT. Protein sequence: CASSLAGPNQPQHF.

This sequence joins TRBV19 and TRBJ2-1, with D possibly matching TRBD2 (6 bases). The V and J ends lost 1 base and 8 bases respectively, with 6 bases between them. CDR3 length: 12 amino acids. Germline V gives CDR1 LNHDA, CDR2 SQIVND (reference sequence). CDR3 loop: CASSIGGDEQFF. CDR3 DNA: TGTGCCAGTAGTATAGGGGGGGATGAGCAGTTCTTC.

V and J are TRBV29-1 and TRBJ1-5, with 7 bases that match TRBD1. Germline V CDR1 and CDR2: SQVTM, ANQGSEA. This CDR3 spans 13 amino acids. J lost 3 bases, V lost 7 bases, and 6 bases had no gene match. The CDR3 region is CSARQGPNQPQHF. Written as DNA, the CDR3 is TGCAGCGCACGACAGGGTCCCAATCAGCCCCAGCATTTT.

This chain joins TRBV4-1 and TRBJ2-5; D might be TRBD2 (6 bases). The CDR3 has 16 amino acids. Germline values: CDR1 MGHRA, CDR2 YSYEKL. V dropped 1 base and J dropped 7 bases, with 19 bases sitting between them. The DNA of the CDR3 is TGCGCCAGCAGCCAAGTCTTATCGGCGGGAAGAGGGACCCAGTACTTC. This sequence encodes CASSQVLSAGRGTQYF.

The chain couples TRBV19 to TRBJ2-5; TRBD1 agrees at 8 bases. Germline V lookup: CDR1 LNHDA, CDR2 SQIVND (reference sequence). There are 13 residues in the CDR3. V was pared by 8 bases and J by 3 bases, with 5 bases of the junction left unmatched. The CDR3 DNA is TGTGCCAGTGGACAGGGACCCGAAGAGACCCAGTACTTC. Its protein is CASGQGPEETQYF.

The chain links TRBV28 to TRBJ2-1, with D maybe TRBD2 (7 bases). The length of the CDR3 is 15 residues. Trimming pared 3 bases from V and 4 bases from J, leaving 13 bases between. Germline CDR1 is MDHEN and CDR2 is SYDVKM. The CDR3 nucleotides read TGTGCCAGCAGTTTGGGTCGGGGGGCTTACAATGAGCAGTTCTTC. This codes for CASSLGRGAYNEQFF.

J is TRBJ1-1 and V is TRBV7-2; 9 bases agree with TRBD1. Looked up from germline, CDR1 is SGHTA and CDR2 is FQGNSA. The J segment lost 0 bases and the V segment lost 2 bases, leaving 10 bases of the junction unmatched. This CDR3 is built from 18 residues. CDR3 nucleotide sequence: TGTGCCAGCAGCTTATGGGGACTCACAGGGGGCCTGAACACTGAAGCTTTCTTT. Translating it yields CASSLWGLTGGLNTEAFF.

The J gene is TRBJ2-1, the V gene TRBV7-9; TRBD2 aligns across 7 bases. This CDR3 contains 17 residues. Per the germline V gene, CDR1 is SEHNR and CDR2 is FQNEAQ (reference sequence). V lost 5 bases, J lost 11 bases, and 21 bases stayed unmatched. As DNA, the CDR3 is TGTGCCAGCAGCCCTAGTACCGGGACTAAGTATTTGCCCCAGCAGTTCTTC. It encodes CASSPSTGTKYLPQQFF.

This clonotype was counted a few times. The chain joins TRBV19 to TRBJ1-1, with D possibly TRBD1 on 5 matching bases. The germline V gene has CDR1 LNHDA and CDR2 SQIVND (reference sequence). V dropped 3 bases and J dropped 0 bases, with 8 bases sitting between them. This CDR3 has 14 amino acids. The CDR3 coding sequence is TGTGCCAGTAGTATTTCGGGGGTGAACACTGAAGCTTTCTTT. Amino acid sequence: CASSISGVNTEAFF. Complete variable domain (other parts from reference TRBV19 and TRBJ1-1): DGGITQSPKYLFRKEGQNVTLSCEQNLNHDAMYWYRQDPGQGLRLIYYSQIVNDFQKGDIAEGYSVSREKKESFPLTVTSAQKNPTAFYLCASSISGVNTEAFFGQGTRLTVV.

The sample holds a few counts of this clonotype. V and J are TRBV12-3 or TRBV12-4 and TRBJ2-2; D gene unclear. V lost 6 bases, J lost 6 bases, and 5 bases lay in between. The CDR3 has 11 amino acids. The CDR3 loop reads CASRLPGELFF. CDR3 nucleotides: TGTGCCAGCAGACTCCCCGGGGAGCTGTTTTTT.